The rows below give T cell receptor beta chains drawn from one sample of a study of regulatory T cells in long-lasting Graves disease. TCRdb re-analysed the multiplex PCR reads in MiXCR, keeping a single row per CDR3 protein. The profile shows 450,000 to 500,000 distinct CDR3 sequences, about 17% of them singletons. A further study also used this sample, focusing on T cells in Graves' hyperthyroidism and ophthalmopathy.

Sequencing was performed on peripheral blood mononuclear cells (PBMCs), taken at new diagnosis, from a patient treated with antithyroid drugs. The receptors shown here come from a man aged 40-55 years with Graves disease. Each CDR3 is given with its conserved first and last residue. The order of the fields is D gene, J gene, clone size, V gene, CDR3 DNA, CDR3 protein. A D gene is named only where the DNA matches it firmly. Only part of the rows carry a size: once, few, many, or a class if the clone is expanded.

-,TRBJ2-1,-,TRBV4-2,TGTGCCAGCAGCCTTAAGACGGGCGGGGGCGCCCAAGGAAATGAGCAGTTCTTC,CASSLKTGGGAQGNEQFF
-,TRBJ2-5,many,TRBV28,TGTGCCAGCAGTTTGCCCAAAGAGACCCAGTACTTC,CASSLPKETQYF
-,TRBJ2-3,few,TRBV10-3,TGTGCCATCAGTGACTTAGCGGAAGGACTGGATACGCAGTATTTT,CAISDLAEGLDTQYF
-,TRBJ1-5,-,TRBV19,TGTGCCAGTAGTTTTGTGTCGGAAGTCAATCAGCCCCAGCATTTT,CASSFVSEVNQPQHF
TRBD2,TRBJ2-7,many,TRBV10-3,TGTGCCATCCGACCTCTAGCGGGAGCCCCCTACGAGCAGTACTTC,CAIRPLAGAPYEQYF
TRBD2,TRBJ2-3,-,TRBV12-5,TGTGCTAGTGGTTTACTAGCGGGGATCACAGATACGCAGTATTTT,CASGLLAGITDTQYF
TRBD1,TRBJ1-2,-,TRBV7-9,TGTGCCAGCAGCTTAGCGGGACAGCGAGCCTATGGCTACACCTTC,CASSLAGQRAYGYTF
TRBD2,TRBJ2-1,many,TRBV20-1,TGCAGTGCTAGAGCTAGTACAGCCGGGACTAGCGGATGGAATGAGCAGTTCTTC,CSARASTAGTSGWNEQFF
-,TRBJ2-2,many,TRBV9,TGTGCCAGCAGCGTAGGGGGGGTAGACACCGGGGAGCTGTTTTTT,CASSVGGVDTGELFF
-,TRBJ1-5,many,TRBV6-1,TGTGCCAGCAGTGAATGGGGGGCCGGCAATCAGCCCCAGCATTTT,CASSEWGAGNQPQHF
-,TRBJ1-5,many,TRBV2,TGTGCCAGCAGTGACGATAGCAATCAGCCCCAGCATTTT,CASSDDSNQPQHF
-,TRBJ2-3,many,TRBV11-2,TGTGCCAGCAGCTTAGTCCTTGACCGTAGAGATACGCAGTATTTT,CASSLVLDRRDTQYF
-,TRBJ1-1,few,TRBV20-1,TGCAGTGCTAGAGGGAGGGCGAACACTGAAGCTTTCTTT,CSARGRANTEAFF
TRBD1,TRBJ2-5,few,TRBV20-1,TGCAGTGTTGGGCCGGGACAGGCGCAAGAGACCCAGTACTTC,CSVGPGQAQETQYF
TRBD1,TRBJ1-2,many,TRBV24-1,TGTGCCACCAGTGATGGGCCGGGACAGGGGGTTAGTGGCTACACCTTC,CATSDGPGQGVSGYTF
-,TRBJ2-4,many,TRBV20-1,TGCAGTGCTAGAGAAGGGGTAAAAAACATTCAGTACTTC,CSAREGVKNIQYF
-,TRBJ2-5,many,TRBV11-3,TGTGCCAGCAGCTTAGTCGCAGGGGAGAAGACCCAGTACTTC,CASSLVAGEKTQYF
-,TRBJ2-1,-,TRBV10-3,TGTGCCTCCCTGGTAGAGAGCGAGCAGTTCTTC,CASLVESEQFF
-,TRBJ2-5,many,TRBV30,TGTGCCTGGGCAAGGACCCGGACACGGCAAGAGACCCAGTACTTC,CAWARTRTRQETQYF
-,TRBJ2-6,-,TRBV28,TGTGCCAGCAGAGATCGAGGGGGGGCTGGGGCCAACGTCCTGACTTTC,CASRDRGGAGANVLTF
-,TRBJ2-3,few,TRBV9,TGTGCCAGCAGCGTTCGCGGAGGATCTAGCACAGATACGCAGTATTTT,CASSVRGGSSTDTQYF
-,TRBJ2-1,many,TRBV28,TGTGCCAGCAGTGCGACCGGGACTCGAACCTACAATGAGCAGTTCTTC,CASSATGTRTYNEQFF
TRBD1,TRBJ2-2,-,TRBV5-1,TGCGCCAGCAGCTTGGAGAGGGGGCGAGTCACCGGGGAGCTGTTTTTT,CASSLERGRVTGELFF
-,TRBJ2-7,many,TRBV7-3,TGTGCCAGCAGCCCTCCAGGGGCAGGTGGCGAGCAGTACTTC,CASSPPGAGGEQYF
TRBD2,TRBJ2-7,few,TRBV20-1,TGCAGTCTAACATCCGGGACTAGCGGGCTCAACGAGCAGTACTTC,CSLTSGTSGLNEQYF
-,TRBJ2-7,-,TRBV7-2,TGTGCCAGCAGCTTATATCTTAGGACGGACGAGCAGTACTTC,CASSLYLRTDEQYF
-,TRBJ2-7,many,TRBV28,TGTGCCAGCGGCCAGATTTACGAGCAGTACTTC,CASGQIYEQYF
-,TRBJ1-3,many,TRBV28,TGTGCCAGCGCACAGGGACCCCACACCATATATTTT,CASAQGPHTIYF
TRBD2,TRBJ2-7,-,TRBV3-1,TGTGCCAGCAGCCTAGCGGGCCGTGTCTACGAGCAGTACTTC,CASSLAGRVYEQYF
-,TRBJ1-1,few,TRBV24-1,TGTGCCACCAGTGATGCCGCAGGGGACACTGAAGCTTTCTTT,CATSDAAGDTEAFF
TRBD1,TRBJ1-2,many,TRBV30,TGTGCCTGGAATCCTCGACAGGGGGCGGTTAACTATGGCTACACCTTC,CAWNPRQGAVNYGYTF
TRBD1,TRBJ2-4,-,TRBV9,TGTGCCAGCAGCGTCGGACAGGGGGCGAGGGACATTCAGTACTTC,CASSVGQGARDIQYF
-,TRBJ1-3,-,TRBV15,TGTGCCACCAGCAGAGACGGAAACACCATATATTTT,CATSRDGNTIYF
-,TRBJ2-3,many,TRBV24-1,TGTGCCACCAGTGGGGAGATACGCACAGATACGCAGTATTTT,CATSGEIRTDTQYF
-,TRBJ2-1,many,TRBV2,TGTGCCAGCGGGGGCCTTCGTCTTGAGCAGTTCTTC,CASGGLRLEQFF
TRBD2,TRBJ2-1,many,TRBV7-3,TGTGCCAGCAGTTTAAGTCGGACTAGCCCCAATGAGCAGTTCTTC,CASSLSRTSPNEQFF
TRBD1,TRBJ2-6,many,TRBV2,TGTGCCAGCAGTGGGGACAGGAAGGGGACCTTGACTTTC,CASSGDRKGTLTF